This TCR beta chain was identified in a study of cytomegalovirus exposure and HLA in healthy donors. Study-wide points: Later work associated 16,951 TCR beta sequences with HLA alleles at 0.05 false discovery rate.

As concerns this clone: The antigen is unknown.

Germline V gene sequence: CDR1 MGHRA, CDR2 YSYEKL. The CDR3 consists of 15 residues. Trimming shortened V by 1 base and J by 5 bases, and 14 bases separated the two germline ends. 60 Vbeta and 13 Jbeta primers were used in PCR. Clones were sequenced by immunoSEQ multiplex PCR, and TCRdb holds only the in-frame ones, with some missing. This sample has some 220,000 clones, with 80% to 90% found just once. The chain is built from TRBV4-1 and TRBJ1-2, with D possibly matching TRBD1 (5 bases). The source material was PBMCs. This sequence originates from a woman younger than 30 in good health and CMV-seronegative. The CDR3 protein is CASSQVIEGRYGYTF. CDR3 DNA sequence: TGCGCCAGCAGCCAAGTAATTGAGGGGAGGTATGGCTACACCTTC.